This T cell receptor (beta chain) was captured by sequencing in a study of Ad26.COV2.S vaccination and SARS-CoV-2 variants (dated by TCRdb to the early 2020s). For the wider study: Donors in the vaccine arm were drawn from COV1001, a multicentre, randomized, double-blind, placebo-controlled phase I-IIa trial testing Ad26.COV2.S in healthy adults. Blinding of investigators to trial group allocation was maintained during experiments and outcome assessment. Sequencing of the TCRbeta repertoire served to evaluate the specificity and breadth of SARS-CoV-2-reactive T cell receptors following Ad26.COV2.S vaccination. The TCR-sequenced set comprised approximately 30 samples: around 20 Ad26.COV2.S vaccine recipients, 5 placebo recipients and 8 SARS-CoV-2 convalescent individuals. Ad26.COV2.S was given intramuscularly at 5x10^10 or 1x10^11 viral particles, as a single shot or as two shots 56 days apart. Trial participants were randomized into five groups of five: low-dose or high-dose Ad26.COV2.S given once or twice, or placebo on both occasions. Results and caveats for the whole study, not just this receptor: The authors noted that the TCR breadth and depth analyses may have underestimated total T cell responses. Higher spike-specific TCR breadth was observed in Ad26.COV2.S recipients than in placebo recipients (P = 0.0014). Non-spike TCR breadth was comparable between vaccine and placebo recipients, consistent with the vaccine containing only spike. Substantial breadth of spike-specific CD8+ and CD4+ T cell responses was reported after vaccination. The study was not powered for comparison of responses between vaccine doses or regimens.

The sample's treatment or condition label, in plain terms: roughly 20 received Ad26.COV2.S at low or high dose, single or two shots; 5 received placebo; per-sample allocation not given. Repertoires of vaccine and placebo recipients were sequenced from samples taken on day 63 after the first injection. Cohort 1b enrolled 20 to 30 adults aged 18-55 years at a single site in Boston, USA, between 29 July and 7 August 2020. Ad26.COV2.S consisted of a replication-incompetent adenovirus type 26 vector by which a prefusion-stabilized SARS-CoV-2 spike protein from the original Wuhan strain was expressed. This clone was seen a single time. This receptor's antigen is unknown. Base qualities are not recorded, but no much larger clone differs from it by a single base. The immunoSEQ Assay was the method used to sequence TCRbeta CDR3 regions. After extraction, genomic DNA underwent amplification by bias-controlled multiplex PCR, followed by high-throughput sequencing. As for the original processing: To quantify the absolute abundance of every unique TCRbeta CDR3 region, sequences were collapsed and filtered. Usable DNA was measured by amplifying reference genes present in all nucleated cells, and TCRbeta template counts were normalized to that usable DNA to estimate T cell fraction. Repertoire TCRs were annotated as SARS-CoV-2-specific by exact matching of V gene, CDR3 amino acid sequence and J gene to a known reactive TCR set. MIRA supplied the reference SARS-CoV-2 TCR set, which was filtered for enrichment in COVID-19-positive ImmuneCODE repertoires so that public or cross-reactive TCRs were removed. Using the MIRA antigens, annotated TCRs were further analysed by specific ORF or by position within an ORF. Depth was the summed frequency of annotated unique rearrangements, while breadth was defined as annotated unique rearrangements over total unique productive rearrangements. TCR breadth was compared between groups using two-sided Wilcoxon rank-sum tests. As stored in TCRdb, this immuneACCESS dataset retains in-frame rearrangements with V and J assigned. A fraction of the clones does not appear; measured against another copy, unresolved V genes explain less than half of the discrepancy, and the remainder lacks a known reason. V and J calls and clone size come straight from that table; D and trimming were deduced from the DNA. A total of 350,000 to 500,000 clones appear in this sample, roughly 87% of them only once. About 4.5% of the sample rests with the top ten.

This specimen consisted of peripheral blood, obtained in a trial of Ad26.COV2.S vaccine versus placebo. This sequence originates from a person aged 18-60 years who received the Ad26.COV2.S COVID-19 vaccine or a placebo.

The DNA reads TGTGCCACCAGTGTCCTGGGAGGACCCCTGTTCTTC. This translates into CATSVLGGPLFF. Recombination linked TRBV24-1 to TRBJ2-1; the D gene is possibly TRBD2, with 6 bases matching. Cut back by 5 bases and 15 bases, the V and J ends lie 16 bases apart. The CDR3 measures 12 amino acids from cysteine to phenylalanine. The DNA shown is the 36-base CDR3, in frame from base 1. As encoded in the germline V gene, CDR1 is KGHDR while CDR2 is SFDVKD.